This passage covers 19 T cell receptor beta chains from one sample sequenced in a study of T cells in Graves' hyperthyroidism and ophthalmopathy. Amplification of TCR beta CDR3 regions was performed using RNA transcripts as template. The study used the HTBI primer set for a first-round RT-PCR of the TCR CDR3. TCRdb re-derived calls from the multiplex PCR reads in MiXCR, one entry per CDR3 protein. The sample carries a few hundred thousand distinct CDR3 sequences, roughly a sixth recorded once. Sequences were obtained from blood. The receptors come from a middle-aged woman with Graves' ophthalmopathy.

The V gene is TRBV29-1, the J gene TRBJ2-1; 9 nucleotides line up with TRBD2. Trimming took 6 bases from V and 4 from J; bases not matched to a gene: 4. The V gene's germline CDR1 is SQVTM and CDR2 ANQGSEA. The CDR3 consists of 13 residues. Written as DNA, the CDR3 is TGCAGCGTCCTAGCGGGGCATTACAATGAGCAGTTCTTC. It specifies CSVLAGHYNEQFF.

The chain combines TRBV14 with TRBJ1-1, with D unclear. Germline V lookup: CDR1 SGHDN, CDR2 FVKESK. The CDR3 totals 16 residues. V was cut by 1 base and J by 5 bases, with 17 bases left in between. CDR3 loop: CASSQAPPGRSTEAFF. The CDR3, as DNA: TGTGCCAGCAGCCAAGCCCCCCCAGGACGTAGTACTGAAGCTTTCTTT.

V gene TRBV4-1 combines with J gene TRBJ2-5; weak D call: TRBD2 (7 bases). The CDR3 loop spans 15 amino acids. The V gene's germline CDR1 is MGHRA and CDR2 YSYEKL. V lost 0 bases, J lost 4 bases, and 12 bases lay in between. The CDR3 loop is CASSQDWRGGETQYF. CDR3 sequence (DNA): TGCGCCAGCAGCCAAGATTGGAGGGGGGGAGAGACCCAGTACTTC.

The V gene is TRBV7-8, the J gene TRBJ2-5; no definite D call. The length of the CDR3 is 15 residues. The V and J ends lost 5 bases and 3 bases respectively, with 16 bases between them. Germline V gives CDR1 SGHVS, CDR2 FQNEAQ. The DNA for the CDR3 is TGTGCCAGCAGCCCCCGTGTGCGTGGGGAAGAGACCCAGTACTTC. This sequence encodes CASSPRVRGEETQYF.

This clonotype has a handful of counts. This sequence joins TRBV2 and TRBJ1-4, with D unresolved. CDR1 and CDR2 from the germline V gene are SNHLY and FYNNEI. Trimming left V 1 base short and J 3 bases short, with 6 bases between. CDR3 length: 14 residues. CDR3 sequence: CASSEEPPNEKLFF. The CDR3 DNA follows: TGTGCCAGCAGTGAAGAACCGCCTAATGAAAAACTGTTTTTT.

The chain combines TRBV28 with TRBJ2-7; 9 bases fit TRBD1. The germline V gene has CDR1 MDHEN and CDR2 SYDVKM. This CDR3 has 15 residues. The V and J ends lost 5 bases and 4 bases, in that order; junction bases with no gene match: 9. The DNA of the CDR3 is TGTGCCAGCAGTCTCTGGGGGACAGGGAATTACGAGCAGTACTTC. Its protein is CASSLWGTGNYEQYF.

The table lists this clonotype with many counts. The chain is built from TRBV2 and TRBJ2-7, with 8 bases identical to TRBD1. V dropped 3 bases and J dropped 6; count of bases not matched to a gene: 7. Germline assignment: CDR1 SNHLY and CDR2 FYNNEI. The CDR3 consists of 14 residues. The CDR3 region has the DNA TGTGCCAGCAGTGAGGGGACAGGACATCCCGAGCAGTACTTC. Translation: CASSEGTGHPEQYF.

The rearrangement links TRBV20-1 to TRBJ1-6; D gene unclear. Trimming removed 0 bases at V and 4 bases at J, with 13 bases between. In germline, CDR1 is DFQATT, CDR2 SNEGSKA (reference sequence). The CDR3 runs to 16 residues. CDR3 nucleotides: TGCAGTGCTAGAGATGTAGGGTCCTCTTATAATTCACCCCTCCACTTT. It specifies CSARDVGSSYNSPLHF.

This clonotype was recorded at least ten times. The V gene is TRBV20-1, the J gene TRBJ2-3; no reliable D call. Germline lookup yields CDR1 DFQATT and CDR2 SNEGSKA (reference sequence). V was shortened by 6 bases and J by 2 bases, with 6 bases between the two germline ends. The CDR3 is 11 residues long. The CDR3 reads CSAKNTDTQYF. CDR3 sequence (DNA): TGCAGTGCCAAAAACACAGATACGCAGTATTTT.

This clonotype occurred a few times. The CDR3 region is CASSYLRNSPLHF. CDR3 coding DNA: TGTGCCAGCAGTTACCTACGTAATTCACCCCTCCACTTT. The chain uses TRBV6-5 and TRBJ1-6; D is undetermined. CDR1 and CDR2 from the germline V gene are MNHEY and SVGAGI. This CDR3 is 13 amino acids long. With 2 bases removed from V and 6 bases from J, the gap between germline ends came to 5 bases.

The table lists this clonotype with many counts. A read error may account for a junction end that differs from germline. The CDR3 region is CAWSVRTTISF. The CDR3, as DNA: TGTGCCTGGAGTGTGAGGACAACTATCTCCTTC. The V gene is TRBV30, the J gene TRBJ1-2, with D possibly TRBD1 on 5 matching bases. This CDR3 has 11 amino acids. Per germline, CDR1 GTSNPN and CDR2 SVGIG (reference sequence). The whole variable domain, remainder taken from reference TRBV30 and TRBJ1-2, is SQTIHQWPATLVQPVGSPLSLECTVEGTSNPNLYWYRQAAGRGLQLLFYSVGIGQISSEVPQNLSASRPQDRQFILSSKKLLLSDSGFYLCAWSVRTTISFGSGTRLTVV.

This clonotype was observed a few times. The CDR3 sequence is CASSAPGDTDTQYF. CDR3 nucleotide sequence: TGTGCCAGCAGTGCCCCAGGGGACACAGATACGCAGTATTTT. This chain uses TRBV28 with TRBJ2-3, with D possibly being TRBD1 (6 bases). Germline V gives CDR1 MDHEN, CDR2 SYDVKM. The germline V and J ends were trimmed by 5 bases and 2 bases, with 11 bases remaining between them. There are 14 residues in the CDR3.

In its sample, this clonotype was seen a few times. A clone one base away is much larger, so this may be a read error. The CDR3 spells CASSPELGNHGYTF. The CDR3 nucleotides are TGTGCCAGCAGTCCGGAGCTAGGAAACCATGGCTACACCTTC. The V call is TRBV12-3 or TRBV12-4, the J call TRBJ1-2; D unclear. The CDR3 has 14 residues. V lost 5 bases, J lost 6 bases, and 16 bases lay in between.

Comment on this clonotype: This may be a read error: a much more frequent sequence differs by one nucleotide. The chain is built from TRBV2 and TRBJ2-7; 8 bases fit TRBD1. Germline V gene sequence: CDR1 SNHLY, CDR2 FYNNEI. V dropped 4 bases and J dropped 4; count of bases not matched to a gene: 9. CDR3 length equals 15 residues. The CDR3 sequence: CASSGVDRGRYEQYF. The CDR3 DNA reads TGTGCCAGCAGTGGAGTTGACAGGGGCCGGTACGAGCAGTACTTC.

This clonotype was seen more than once but under ten times. This sequence joins TRBV19 and TRBJ2-5, with D unclear. V lost 6 bases, J lost 0 bases, and 8 bases lay in between. Germline-derived CDR1 and CDR2 are LNHDA and SQIVND (reference sequence). The length of the CDR3 is 13 residues. The CDR3 region has the DNA TGTGCCAGTAGCTTCGGATACCAAGAGACCCAGTACTTC. Encoded protein: CASSFGYQETQYF.

This clonotype was seen at least ten times. The chain couples TRBV28 to TRBJ1-2; unclear D gene. The CDR3 consists of 12 residues. Trimming stripped 5 bases from V and 9 bases from J, with 13 bases between. Germline V lookup: CDR1 MDHEN, CDR2 SYDVKM. The DNA of the CDR3 is TGTGCCAGCAGTCCCGTTGTGGAAAGCTACACCTTC. As protein: CASSPVVESYTF.

This clonotype was picked up a small number of times. The chain recombines TRBV20-1 with TRBJ2-3; D is perhaps TRBD1 (8 bases). The germline V gene encodes CDR1 DFQATT and CDR2 SNEGSKA (reference sequence). Trimming cost V 2 bases and J 5 bases, with 17 bases left between them. This CDR3 is built from 15 residues. The CDR3 nucleotides are TGCAGTGCTAGACAAGCGGGACAGGCGAAAGATACGCAGTATTTT. This encodes CSARQAGQAKDTQYF.

This clonotype was seen at least ten times. V usage is TRBV12-3 or TRBV12-4 and J usage is TRBJ1-5, with 9 bases identical to TRBD1. Losses at the gene ends were 1 base for V and 5 bases for J; bases not matched to a gene: 3. The CDR3 contains 15 residues. CDR3 protein: CASSLVGQGDQPQHF. CDR3 in DNA: TGTGCCAGCAGTTTAGTGGGACAGGGCGATCAGCCCCAGCATTTT.

This clonotype was found a few times. Since a much larger clone is just one base distant, this may be a read error. The CDR3 end shows no conserved phenylalanine or tryptophan, and so a read error is likely. The J gene is TRBJ1-1, the V gene TRBV2; D unresolved. V lost 0 bases and J lost 1, with 6 bases in between. This CDR3 is built from 14 residues. The germline V gene has CDR1 SNHLY and CDR2 FYNNEI. CDR3 DNA sequence: TGTGCCAGCAGTGAAGCAGGACGGAACACTGAAGCTTTCCTT. Translation gives CASSEAGRNTEAFL.